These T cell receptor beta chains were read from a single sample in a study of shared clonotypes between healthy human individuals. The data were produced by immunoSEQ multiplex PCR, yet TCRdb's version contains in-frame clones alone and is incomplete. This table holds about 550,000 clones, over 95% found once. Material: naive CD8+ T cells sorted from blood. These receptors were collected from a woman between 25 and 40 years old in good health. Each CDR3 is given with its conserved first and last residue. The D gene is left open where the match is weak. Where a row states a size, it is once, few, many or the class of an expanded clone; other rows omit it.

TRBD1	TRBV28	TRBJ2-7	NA	CASSTGGAYEQYF	TGTGCCAGCAGTACAGGGGGCGCCTACGAGCAGTACTTC
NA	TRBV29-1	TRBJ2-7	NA	CSAGAPELYEQYF	TGCAGCGCCGGGGCCCCGGAGCTCTACGAGCAGTACTTC
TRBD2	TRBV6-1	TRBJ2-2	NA	CASSVSERDHTGELFF	TGTGCCAGCAGTGTTTCGGAGCGGGACCACACCGGGGAGCTGTTTTTT
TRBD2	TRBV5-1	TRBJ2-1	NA	CASSTRLAGEGDEQFF	TGCGCCAGCAGCACCCGACTAGCGGGAGAAGGCGATGAGCAGTTCTTC
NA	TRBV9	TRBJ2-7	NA	CASSVGSTYEQYF	TGTGCCAGCAGCGTAGGCAGCACCTACGAGCAGTACTTC
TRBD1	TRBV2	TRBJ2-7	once	CASSEGQGYYEQYF	TGTGCCAGCAGTGAGGGACAGGGGTATTACGAGCAGTACTTC
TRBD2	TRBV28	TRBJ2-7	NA	CASSFLGTSGSYEQYF	TGTGCCAGCAGTTTCCTCGGGACTAGCGGGAGCTACGAGCAGTACTTC
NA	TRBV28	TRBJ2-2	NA	CASSLKAASNTGELFF	TGTGCCAGCAGTTTAAAAGCGGCCTCGAACACCGGGGAGCTGTTTTTT
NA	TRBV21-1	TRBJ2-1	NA	CASSKSSPPAGVVNEQFF	TGTGCCAGCAGCAAAAGTTCTCCTCCAGCGGGAGTTGTCAATGAGCAGTTCTTC
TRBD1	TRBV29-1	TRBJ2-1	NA	CSVGMLTGTGGYNEQFF	TGCAGCGTGGGAATGCTAACCGGGACAGGGGGCTACAATGAGCAGTTCTTC
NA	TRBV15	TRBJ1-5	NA	CATSRVDQPQHF	TGTGCCACCAGCAGAGTGGATCAGCCCCAGCATTTT
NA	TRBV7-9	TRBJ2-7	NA	CASSFSKGRPYEQYF	TGTGCCAGCAGCTTTTCGAAGGGCCGGCCCTACGAGCAGTACTTC
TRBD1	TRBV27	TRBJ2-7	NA	CASGTGSIHEQYF	TGTGCCAGCGGGACAGGGTCTATCCACGAGCAGTACTTC
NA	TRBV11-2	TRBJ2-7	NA	CASSLGPGTYEQYF	TGTGCCAGCAGCTTAGGTCCGGGGACCTACGAGCAGTACTTC
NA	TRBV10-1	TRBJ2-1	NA	CASSESIGDNEQFF	TGCGCCAGCAGTGAGTCAATCGGGGACAATGAGCAGTTCTTC